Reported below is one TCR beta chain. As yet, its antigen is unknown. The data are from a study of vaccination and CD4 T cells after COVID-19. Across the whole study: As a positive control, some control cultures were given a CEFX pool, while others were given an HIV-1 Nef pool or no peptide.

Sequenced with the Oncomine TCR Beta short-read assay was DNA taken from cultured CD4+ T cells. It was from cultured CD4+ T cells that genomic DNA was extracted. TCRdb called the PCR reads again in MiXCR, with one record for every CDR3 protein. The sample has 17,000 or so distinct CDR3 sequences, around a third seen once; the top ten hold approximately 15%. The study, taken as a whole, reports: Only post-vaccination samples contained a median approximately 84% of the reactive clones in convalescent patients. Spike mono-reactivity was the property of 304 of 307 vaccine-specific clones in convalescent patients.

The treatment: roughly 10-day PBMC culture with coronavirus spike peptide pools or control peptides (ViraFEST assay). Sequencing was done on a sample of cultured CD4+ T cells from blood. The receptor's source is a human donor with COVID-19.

The chain's CDR3 is CASSPGSGGHPYEQYF. The CDR3 region has the DNA TGTGCCAGTAGCCCCGGCAGCGGGGGGCACCCCTACGAGCAGTACTTC. The chain has TRBV19 and TRBJ2-7, with TRBD2 matching over 9 bases. V lost 6 bases to trimming and J lost 2 bases; unmatched junction nucleotides: 11. This CDR3 has 16 residues. Looked up from germline, CDR1 is LNHDA and CDR2 is SQIVND (reference sequence).